This entry lists 16 T cell receptor beta chains sequenced from one sample in a study of T cell responses to AZD1222 COVID-19 vaccine. Produced via immunoSEQ multiplex PCR; TCRdb's table is partial and in-frame only. This sample has fewer than 120,000 clones, with 88% found just once. The starting material was peripheral blood, obtained on day 0 of AZD1222 vaccination. The receptors originated from an adult in good health.

This clone was recorded once. This chain connects TRBV5-1 to TRBJ2-1, with a weak D call TRBD2 (5 bases). The CDR3 extends over 14 amino acids. Trimming cost V 3 bases and J 5 bases, with 12 bases left between them. Germline loops: CDR1 SGHRS, CDR2 YFSETQ. The CDR3 DNA sequence: TGCGCCAGCAGCTCCATGGCCGGGGACAATGAGCAGTTCTTC. This encodes CASSSMAGDNEQFF. Full variable domain (outside the CDR3, taken from reference TRBV5-1 and TRBJ2-1): KAGVTQTPRYLIKTRGQQVTLSCSPISGHRSVSWYQQTPGQGLQFLFEYFSETQRNKGNFPGRFSGRQFSNSRSEMNVSTLELGDSALYLCASSSMAGDNEQFFGPGTRLTVL.

V usage is TRBV6-1 and J usage is TRBJ1-2; no reliable D call. Trimming took off 2 bases at V and 8 bases at J, with 12 bases between the two ends. The CDR3 is made up of 13 amino acids. Germline V gene data show CDR1 as MNHNS and CDR2 as SASEGT. The CDR3 bases are TGTGCCAGCAGTGAAAAAGAGCTTTGGGGCTACACCTTC. Its protein product is CASSEKELWGYTF.

The CDR3 loop is CASSLQQGNQPQHF. The CDR3 DNA reads as TGTGCCAGTAGTTTACAACAGGGCAATCAGCCCCAGCATTTT. This chain joins TRBV19 and TRBJ1-5; tentative D call: TRBD1 (5 bases). The V gene lost 5 bases and the J gene lost 2 bases, with 10 bases spanning the gap. The CDR3 consists of 14 residues. Germline-derived CDR1 and CDR2 are LNHDA and SQIVND (reference sequence).

The chain recombines TRBV3-1 (or the pseudogene TRBV3-2) with TRBJ2-7, with 8 bases fitting TRBD1. CDR1 and CDR2 (germline): LGHDT, YNNKEL (reference sequence). Trimming cost V 6 bases and J 0 bases; bases outside gene matches: 10. This CDR3 has 16 amino acids. The CDR3 DNA is TGTGCCAGCAGACTCAGAACAGGGGGTTCCTCCTACGAGCAGTACTTC. Its translation: CASRLRTGGSSYEQYF.

The gene calls are TRBV7-9 and TRBJ1-1, with a tentative D call TRBD1 (6 bases). The CDR3 extends over 15 amino acids. CDR1 is SEHNR, CDR2 FQNEAQ, per germline (reference sequence). V was shortened by 4 bases and J by 0 bases, with 12 bases between the two germline ends. The CDR3 sequence is CASSSVDSLNTEAFF. The CDR3 coding sequence is TGTGCCAGCAGCTCCGTGGACAGTTTGAACACTGAAGCTTTCTTT.

V gene TRBV6-5 combines with J gene TRBJ1-5, with 7 bases that match TRBD1. Germline-derived CDR1 and CDR2 are MNHEY and SVGAGI. The J segment lost 4 bases and the V segment lost 5 bases, leaving 2 bases of the junction unmatched. The CDR3 loop spans 13 amino acids. This CDR3 reads CASSLDRNQPQHF. The CDR3 bases are TGTGCCAGCAGTCTGGACAGGAATCAGCCCCAGCATTTT.

This clone came up a few times. At one boundary the junction diverges from the germline segment, which might be a read error. The rearrangement uses TRBV19 and TRBJ1-4, with 9 bases identical to TRBD1. This CDR3 is built from 15 residues. Germline CDR1 reads LNHDA; CDR2 reads SQIVND (reference sequence). The CDR3 DNA sequence: TGTGCCAGTCGTATGACCGGGACAGGGAATGAAAAACTGTTTTTT. Encoded protein: CASRMTGTGNEKLFF.

The J gene is TRBJ2-2, the V gene TRBV27, with 8 bases aligning to TRBD1. With 8 bases clipped from V and 6 bases from J, the junction kept 8 bases outside the gene matches. Germline V gene data show CDR1 as MNHEY and CDR2 as SMNVEV (reference sequence). CDR3 size: 14 residues. CDR3 in amino acids: CASGDRGWAGELFF. DNA for the CDR3: TGTGCCAGCGGAGACAGGGGTTGGGCCGGGGAGCTGTTTTTT.

The genes are TRBV5-5 and TRBJ2-2; D ambiguous. V shed 5 bases and J shed 0 bases, with 14 bases lying between them. In germline, CDR1 is SGHKS, CDR2 YYEKEE (reference sequence). The length of the CDR3 is 16 residues. CDR3 amino acids: CASSFEAGANTGELFF. CDR3 DNA: TGTGCCAGCAGTTTTGAGGCAGGCGCGAACACCGGGGAGCTGTTTTTT.

The chain carries TRBV4-2 and TRBJ2-7; the D gene is possibly TRBD1 (6 bases). Trimming removed 0 bases at V and 2 bases at J, with 11 bases between. This CDR3 contains 15 residues. Looked up from germline, CDR1 is LGHNA and CDR2 is YNFKEQ. This CDR3 is CASSQDPPGAYEQYF. The CDR3, as DNA: TGTGCCAGCAGCCAAGACCCGCCAGGGGCCTACGAGCAGTACTTC.

This clone was observed a few times. The chain has TRBV7-9 and TRBJ2-1, with D perhaps being TRBD1 or TRBD2 (5 bases each). Germline V CDR1 and CDR2: SEHNR, FQNEAQ (reference sequence). The CDR3 sequence is 13 residues long. Trimming pared 4 bases from V and 7 bases from J, leaving 11 bases between. CDR3: CASSSRDQNEQFF. The CDR3 nucleotides are TGTGCCAGCAGCTCCAGGGACCAAAATGAGCAGTTCTTC.

The chain employs TRBV27 and TRBJ1-2; 7 bases are a match to TRBD1. This CDR3 is 15 amino acids long. CDR1 and CDR2 (germline): MNHEY, SMNVEV (reference sequence). V trimming: 3 bases; J trimming: 3 bases; junction bases outside the gene matches: 7. The DNA of the CDR3 is TGTGCCAGCAGTTTCCGGACAGGCGTCGACTATGGCTACACCTTC. It is translated as CASSFRTGVDYGYTF.

V is TRBV4-1 and J is TRBJ2-1; 10 bases are shared with TRBD2. Unmatched junction bases numbered 5, after V lost 4 bases and J lost 2 bases. The CDR3 runs 16 residues. The germline CDR1 and CDR2 sequences are MGHRA and YSYEKL. The CDR3 protein is CASSRWTSGTYNEQFF. The CDR3 nucleotides read TGCGCCAGCAGCCGTTGGACTAGCGGAACCTACAATGAGCAGTTCTTC.

The V and J genes are TRBV2 and TRBJ1-3, with D possibly TRBD1 on 5 matching bases. V lost 6 bases and J 2 bases, leaving 23 bases between the germline ends. This CDR3 comprises 18 residues. The germline V gene encodes CDR1 SNHLY and CDR2 FYNNEI. This CDR3 reads CASSRRVVGAFTGNTIYF. CDR3 nucleotides: TGTGCCAGCAGCCGGAGGGTCGTAGGGGCTTTTACTGGAAACACCATATATTTT.

This chain uses TRBV7-8 with TRBJ2-7; 7 nucleotides align to TRBD1. Trimming cost V 2 bases and J 5 bases; bases outside gene matches: 15. CDR3 length equals 17 residues. Germline CDR1 and CDR2: SGHVS and FQNEAQ. CDR3 protein: CASSLQAGTAFFDEQYF. DNA for the CDR3: TGTGCCAGCAGCTTACAGGCCGGGACAGCTTTCTTCGACGAGCAGTACTTC.

The chain joins TRBV24-1 to TRBJ2-3, with no clear D. This CDR3 has 16 amino acids. Germline assignment: CDR1 KGHDR and CDR2 SFDVKD. Between the trimmed V and J ends, which lost 0 bases and 4 bases, there was a span of 13 bases. CDR3 protein: CATSDLRYRPPDTQYF. Written as DNA, the CDR3 is TGTGCCACCAGTGATTTGCGGTACCGCCCACCAGATACGCAGTATTTT.